This is a list of T cell receptor beta chains from one sample in a study of shared clonotypes between healthy human individuals. The table came from immunoSEQ multiplex PCR; TCRdb's copy has only in-frame clones and leaves some out. The data contain under 200,000 clones, approximately 92% of them singletons. The sequencing sample was made of naive CD4+ T cells sorted from blood. These receptors were obtained from a woman aged 25 to 39 in good health. Each CDR3 is given with its conserved first and last residue. The D gene is left open where the match is weak. Rows give clone size only sometimes, using once, few, many, or a class for an expanded clone.

clone size: -; D gene: TRBD2; V gene: TRBV6-1; J gene: TRBJ2-2; CDR3 protein: CASRTSGTNTGELFF; CDR3 DNA: TGTGCCAGCAGGACAAGCGGGACGAACACCGGGGAGCTGTTTTTT
clone size: -; D gene: TRBD2; V gene: TRBV28; J gene: TRBJ2-7; CDR3 protein: CASRSSGRRLEQYF; CDR3 DNA: TGTGCCAGCAGATCGAGCGGGAGGCGCCTCGAGCAGTACTTC
clone size: -; D gene: -; V gene: TRBV19; J gene: TRBJ2-1; CDR3 protein: CASSPDSPNEQFF; CDR3 DNA: TGTGCCAGTAGCCCGGATTCACCCAATGAGCAGTTCTTC
clone size: -; D gene: -; V gene: TRBV28; J gene: TRBJ1-1; CDR3 protein: CASSSPGPTEAFF; CDR3 DNA: TGTGCCAGCAGTAGCCCAGGGCCCACTGAAGCTTTCTTT
clone size: -; D gene: TRBD1; V gene: TRBV6-5; J gene: TRBJ1-2; CDR3 protein: CASRGQGLNYGYTF; CDR3 DNA: TGTGCCAGCAGAGGACAGGGGCTTAACTATGGCTACACCTTC
clone size: -; D gene: -; V gene: TRBV7-6; J gene: TRBJ2-7; CDR3 protein: CASSLAVLFAEQYF; CDR3 DNA: TGTGCCAGCAGCTTAGCAGTCCTGTTCGCGGAGCAGTACTTC
clone size: once; D gene: TRBD2; V gene: TRBV11-2; J gene: TRBJ2-1; CDR3 protein: CASSLGREPHEQFF; CDR3 DNA: TGTGCCAGCAGCTTGGGGCGGGAGCCCCATGAGCAGTTCTTC
clone size: -; D gene: -; V gene: TRBV7-7; J gene: TRBJ1-1; CDR3 protein: CASSLGMNTEAFF; CDR3 DNA: TGTGCCAGCAGCTTAGGCATGAACACTGAAGCTTTCTTT
clone size: -; D gene: -; V gene: TRBV18; J gene: TRBJ2-5; CDR3 protein: CASSPGGQAAGEQYF; CDR3 DNA: TGTGCCAGCTCACCCGGAGGACAGGCGGCGGGGGAGCAGTACTTC
clone size: -; D gene: TRBD2; V gene: TRBV6-5; J gene: TRBJ2-7; CDR3 protein: CATSGGPYEQYF; CDR3 DNA: TGTGCCACCAGCGGGGGTCCCTACGAGCAGTACTTC
clone size: -; D gene: -; V gene: TRBV28; J gene: TRBJ1-2; CDR3 protein: CASSWDTYGYTF; CDR3 DNA: TGTGCCAGCAGTTGGGACACCTATGGCTACACCTTC
clone size: -; D gene: TRBD2; V gene: TRBV5-4; J gene: TRBJ2-5; CDR3 protein: CASSRTSGDQETQYF; CDR3 DNA: TGTGCCAGCAGCCGGACTAGCGGGGATCAAGAGACCCAGTACTTC
clone size: -; D gene: -; V gene: TRBV11-3; J gene: TRBJ2-2; CDR3 protein: CASSLESEAGELFF; CDR3 DNA: TGTGCCAGCAGCTTAGAGTCGGAGGCCGGGGAGCTGTTTTTT
clone size: -; D gene: -; V gene: TRBV5-1; J gene: TRBJ2-1; CDR3 protein: CASSSDRSLSNEQFF; CDR3 DNA: TGCGCCAGCAGCTCAGACAGGTCCCTTTCCAATGAGCAGTTCTTC
clone size: once; D gene: -; V gene: TRBV11-3; J gene: TRBJ1-5; CDR3 protein: CASSAGGNSNQPQHF; CDR3 DNA: TGTGCCAGCAGCGCCGGGGGTAATAGCAATCAGCCCCAGCATTTT